The 10 T cell receptor beta chains below come from one sample, sequenced in a study of spatial heterogeneity in lung cancer (dated by TCRdb to 2018 to 2020). What the authors observed across the whole study: The number of expanded intratumoral alpha and beta TCRs correlated with the tumor nonsynonymous mutation count.

According to the study, the label for this sample's time point signals: sample taken at primary tumor resection. Libraries were made using 5' RACE. Data came from a NextSeq 500. TCRdb reprocessing: public reads trimmed at Q25 with fastp, clones called with MiXCR, in-frame beta chains kept. Each CDR3 protein appears once, grouped with its most common genes and DNA. The sample contains fewer than 30,000 distinct CDR3 sequences, roughly 7.4% of them found a single time. The ten largest clones take up roughly a quarter of the sample. These TCRs' antigens remain unknown. Sequencing was performed on lung tumor tissue, taken at surgery. Source of these receptors: a male donor with early-stage non-small cell lung cancer.

This clonotype was counted between two and nine times. The chain combines TRBV6-6 with TRBJ1-5; D gene unclear. The length of the CDR3 is 13 residues. V was shortened by 5 bases and J by 10 bases, with 15 bases between the two germline ends. In germline, CDR1 is MNHNY, CDR2 SVGAGI (reference sequence). In DNA, the CDR3 is TGTGCCAGCAGTACGGACCCTGGGCTACCCCAGCATTTT. This encodes CASSTDPGLPQHF.

This clonotype was detected ten times or more. The chain is built from TRBV28 and TRBJ2-4; a weak D match, TRBD2 (5 bases). Deletions cut 0 bases from V and 1 base from J, with 13 bases between. CDR1 and CDR2 (germline): MDHEN, SYDVKM. This CDR3 region has 17 residues. The CDR3 DNA follows: TGTGCCAGCAGTTTATGGGATGCGAGGGCGGCCAAAAACATTCAGTACTTC. It translates to CASSLWDARAAKNIQYF.

This clonotype occurred a few times. V usage is TRBV20-1 and J usage is TRBJ1-1; no clear D. Looked up from germline, CDR1 is DFQATT and CDR2 is SNEGSKA (reference sequence). V was clipped by 2 bases and J by 1 base, with 8 bases between them. The CDR3 loop spans 13 amino acids. The CDR3 bases are TGCAGTGCTAGACCTGGCCAGAACACTGAAGCTTTCTTT. This sequence encodes CSARPGQNTEAFF.

V gene TRBV27 combines with J gene TRBJ2-3; D gene unclear. The V gene lost 3 bases and the J gene lost 0 bases, with 7 bases spanning the gap. CDR1 and CDR2 (germline): MNHEY, SMNVEV (reference sequence). This CDR3 spans 14 amino acids. In DNA, the CDR3 is TGTGCCAGCAGTTTGTCCGTTAGCACAGATACGCAGTATTTT. Encoded protein: CASSLSVSTDTQYF.

This clonotype was seen repeatedly, ten times or more. This chain uses TRBV29-1 with TRBJ2-7; 12 positions match TRBD2. The CDR3 extends over 16 amino acids. The germline gives CDR1 SQVTM, CDR2 ANQGSEA. The V and J ends lost 5 bases and 3 bases, in that order; junction bases with no gene match: 11. The CDR3 nucleotides read TGCAGCGTTATATCTACTAGCGGGGGGCTTTTCTACGAGCAGTACTTC. Its protein is CSVISTSGGLFYEQYF.

CDR3 region: CASSYTVSEQFF. The CDR3 DNA follows: TGTGCCAGCAGTTACACCGTTTCGGAGCAGTTCTTC. This chain joins TRBV6-6 and TRBJ2-1; D is undetermined. The germline gives CDR1 MNHNY, CDR2 SVGAGI (reference sequence). V was pared by 2 bases and J by 10 bases, with 9 bases between. This CDR3 has 12 residues.

This clonotype was seen at least ten times. The chain employs TRBV7-2 and TRBJ1-3; D uncertain. This CDR3 has 16 amino acids. V gave up 1 base and J gave up 0 bases, with 10 bases separating them. CDR1 SGHTA and CDR2 FQGNSA come from the germline V gene. CDR3: CASSLVPELSGNTIYF. The CDR3 DNA sequence: TGTGCCAGCAGCTTAGTCCCAGAACTCTCTGGAAACACCATATATTTT.

This clonotype was picked up a small number of times. Because it lacks the conserved phenylalanine or tryptophan at the end, this CDR3 is likely a read error. The chain recombines TRBV24-1 with TRBJ2-6; D unclear. CDR3 size: 13 residues. Germline values: CDR1 KGHDR, CDR2 SFDVKD. Trimming removed 7 bases at V and 0 bases at J, with 3 bases between. The CDR3, as DNA: TGTGCCACCAGGGCCTCTGGGGCCAACGTCCTGACTTCC. Translation: CATRASGANVLTS.

The rearrangement links TRBV11-3 to TRBJ2-2, with D perhaps matching TRBD1 (6 bases). The CDR3 runs 13 residues. From germline, CDR1 is SGHNT and CDR2 YENEEA. V was clipped by 2 bases and J by 6 bases, with 7 bases between them. Here the CDR3 DNA reads TGTGCCAGCAGCTTAACAGGGTCCGGGGAGCTGTTTTTT. Its protein is CASSLTGSGELFF.

The J gene is TRBJ2-5, the V gene TRBV20-1, with D possibly TRBD2 on 6 matching bases. The V gene's germline CDR1 is DFQATT and CDR2 SNEGSKA (reference sequence). Deletions cut 7 bases from V and 5 bases from J, with 17 bases between. This CDR3 has 13 amino acids. CDR3 nucleotide sequence: TGCAGTGGGATGGGGGGAACGCATGAGACCCAGTACTTC. Amino acid sequence: CSGMGGTHETQYF.